These 3 T cell receptor beta chains came from one sample sequenced in a study of OX40 agonist ivuxolimab in advanced cancers. Libraries were prepared by immunoSEQ multiplex PCR; TCRdb keeps only in-frame clonotypes and omits some of them. The data show about 120,000 clones, 75% to 90% seen once. Sample: CD4+ or CD8+ T cells sorted from blood, taken in a trial of the OX40 agonist ivuxolimab. These receptors were taken from an adult with an advanced solid tumor such as melanoma, head and neck, liver or kidney cancer.

The chain combines TRBV30 with TRBJ1-4; D is ambiguous. V was clipped by 0 bases and J by 8 bases, with 10 bases between them. The V gene's germline CDR1 is GTSNPN and CDR2 SVGIG (reference sequence). This CDR3 comprises 13 residues. The CDR3 here is CAWSVGSTEKLFF. The CDR3, as DNA: TGTGCCTGGAGTGTCGGGTCTACCGAAAAACTGTTTTTT. Full variable domain (missing parts from reference TRBV30 and TRBJ1-4): SQTIHQWPATLVQPVGSPLSLECTVEGTSNPNLYWYRQAAGRGLQLLFYSVGIGQISSEVPQNLSASRPQDRQFILSSKKLLLSDSGFYLCAWSVGSTEKLFFGSGTQLSVL.

This chain connects TRBV30 to TRBJ1-3; D call uncertain. Trimming removed 1 base from V and 1 base from J, with 2 bases in between. The CDR3 length is 12 residues. The V gene's germline CDR1 is GTSNPN and CDR2 SVGIG (reference sequence). CDR3 amino acids: CAWSGSGNTIYF. Here the CDR3 DNA reads TGTGCCTGGAGTGGGTCTGGAAACACCATATATTTT.

This rearrangement joins TRBV5-1 to TRBJ1-1; 9 positions agree with TRBD1. The CDR3 runs to 16 residues. Unmatched junction bases numbered 12, after V lost 4 bases and J lost 5 bases. CDR1 and CDR2 (germline): SGHRS, YFSETQ. CDR3 sequence (DNA): TGCGCCAGCAGCGCAGGCGCCGGGACAGGGAGAACTGAAGCTTTCTTT. The encoded protein is CASSAGAGTGRTEAFF.